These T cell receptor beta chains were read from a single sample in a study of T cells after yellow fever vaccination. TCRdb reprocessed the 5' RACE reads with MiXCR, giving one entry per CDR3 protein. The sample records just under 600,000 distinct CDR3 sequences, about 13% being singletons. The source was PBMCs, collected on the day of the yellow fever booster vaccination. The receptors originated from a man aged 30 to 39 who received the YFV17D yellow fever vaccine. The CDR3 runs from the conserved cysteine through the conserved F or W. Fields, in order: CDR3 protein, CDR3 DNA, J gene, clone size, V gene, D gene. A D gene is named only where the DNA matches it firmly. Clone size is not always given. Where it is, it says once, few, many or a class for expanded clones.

CDR3: CASTRDRQSYEQYF
DNA: TGTGCCAGCACCCGGGACAGGCAATCCTACGAGCAGTACTTC
J: TRBJ2-7
size: .
V: TRBV6-1
D: TRBD1

CDR3: CSTSDFRGSNTGELFF
DNA: TGTTCCACCAGTGATTTTAGGGGCTCGAACACCGGGGAGCTGTTTTTT
J: TRBJ2-2
size: .
V: TRBV24-1
D: .

CDR3: CASSEKEWEQYF
DNA: TGCGCCAGCAGTGAAAAAGAGTGGGAGCAGTACTTC
J: TRBJ2-7
size: .
V: TRBV23-1
D: .

CDR3: CASSFGQWQFF
DNA: TGTGCCAGCAGCTTCGGACAGTGGCAGTTCTTC
J: TRBJ2-1
size: few
V: TRBV7-9
D: .

CDR3: CASSSMPSVNQPQHF
DNA: TGTGCCAGCAGTTCAATGCCCTCGGTCAATCAGCCCCAGCATTTT
J: TRBJ1-5
size: few
V: TRBV6-5
D: .

CDR3: CASSTGTGRMRNQPQHF
DNA: TGTGCCAGTAGTACCGGGACAGGGAGGATGCGGAATCAGCCCCAGCATTTT
J: TRBJ1-5
size: few
V: TRBV19
D: TRBD1

CDR3: CSARGGLANEQYF
DNA: TGCAGTGCTAGGGGGGGACTAGCGAACGAGCAGTACTTC
J: TRBJ2-7
size: .
V: TRBV20-1
D: TRBD2

CDR3: CASSPIMGTQYF
DNA: TGTGCCAGCAGCCCAATAATGGGTACGCAGTATTTT
J: TRBJ2-3
size: few
V: TRBV7-2
D: .

CDR3: CASIPSSGYNEQFF
DNA: TGTGCCAGCATACCTTCTAGCGGATACAATGAGCAGTTCTTC
J: TRBJ2-1
size: .
V: TRBV7-9
D: TRBD2

CDR3: CASTPASSGANVLTF
DNA: TGTGCCAGCACCCCAGCCAGCTCTGGGGCCAACGTCCTGACTTTC
J: TRBJ2-6
size: few
V: TRBV2
D: .

CDR3: CASSHSAGSGTNEQFF
DNA: TGTGCCAGCAGCCACTCAGCGGGATCGGGCACCAATGAGCAGTTCTTC
J: TRBJ2-1
size: few
V: TRBV7-9
D: TRBD2

CDR3: CASSLNRAGGNEQFF
DNA: TGTGCCAGCAGCTTAAACAGGGCGGGCGGCAATGAGCAGTTCTTC
J: TRBJ2-1
size: many
V: TRBV7-8
D: .

CDR3: CASSLAGPREKLFF
DNA: TGTGCCAGCAGCTTAGCCGGGCCTCGGGAAAAACTGTTTTTT
J: TRBJ1-4
size: few
V: TRBV7-6
D: .

CDR3: CASSGDRGKGPYNEQFF
DNA: TGTGCCAGCAGCGGCGACAGGGGGAAGGGACCTTACAATGAGCAGTTCTTC
J: TRBJ2-1
size: .
V: TRBV6-2/TRBV6-3
D: TRBD1

CDR3: CASRGGGQGDIQYF
DNA: TGTGCCAGCAGGGGGGGGGGACAGGGTGACATTCAGTACTTC
J: TRBJ2-4
size: few
V: TRBV7-9
D: TRBD1

CDR3: CASSFKSLAGVTNTGELFF
DNA: TGTGCCAGCAGCTTCAAGTCCCTAGCGGGGGTTACGAACACCGGGGAGCTGTTTTTT
J: TRBJ2-2
size: few
V: TRBV5-6
D: TRBD2

CDR3: CASSSLSQIEQFF
DNA: TGTGCCAGCAGCAGCCTATCCCAAATTGAGCAGTTCTTC
J: TRBJ2-1
size: few
V: TRBV14
D: .

CDR3: CASSPSLGGADTQYF
DNA: TGTGCCAGCTCACCATCTCTCGGGGGGGCGGATACGCAGTATTTT
J: TRBJ2-3
size: .
V: TRBV18
D: TRBD2

CDR3: CASSPGGYTDTQYF
DNA: TGTGCCAGCAGCCCAGGGGGTTACACAGATACGCAGTATTTT
J: TRBJ2-3
size: few
V: TRBV27
D: TRBD1

CDR3: CASSSVGASLDTQYF
DNA: TGTGCCAGCAGTTCCGTCGGAGCCAGTCTGGATACGCAGTATTTT
J: TRBJ2-3
size: .
V: TRBV7-2
D: .

CDR3: CASSVREYGYTF
DNA: TGTGCCAGCAGCGTACGGGAGTATGGCTACACCTTC
J: TRBJ1-2
size: few
V: TRBV28
D: .

CDR3: CASSVGGTGNAGELFF
DNA: TGTGCCAGCAGCGTAGGGGGGACAGGGAACGCCGGGGAGCTGTTTTTT
J: TRBJ2-2
size: few
V: TRBV9
D: TRBD1

CDR3: CASSWDSSGNYEQYF
DNA: TGTGCCAGCAGCTGGGACTCTAGCGGGAACTACGAGCAGTACTTC
J: TRBJ2-7
size: few
V: TRBV5-4
D: TRBD2

CDR3: CAKGDFNTGELFF
DNA: TGTGCCAAAGGGGACTTTAACACCGGGGAGCTGTTTTTT
J: TRBJ2-2
size: .
V: TRBV30
D: .

CDR3: CASSSKGGSSYNEQFF
DNA: TGTGCCAGCAGCTCTAAGGGCGGGAGCTCCTACAATGAGCAGTTCTTC
J: TRBJ2-1
size: many
V: TRBV7-2
D: TRBD2

CDR3: CASSYGGTSVATQYF
DNA: TGTGCCAGCAGTTACGGAGGAACTAGCGTTGCTACGCAGTATTTT
J: TRBJ2-3
size: .
V: TRBV6-2/TRBV6-3
D: TRBD2

CDR3: CASSRSGGRSEKLFF
DNA: TGTGCCAGCAGTCGTTCGGGGGGGCGAAGTGAAAAACTGTTTTTT
J: TRBJ1-4
size: .
V: TRBV7-2
D: .

CDR3: CASSVTTHQETQYF
DNA: TGTGCCAGCAGCGTGACCACTCACCAAGAGACCCAGTACTTC
J: TRBJ2-5
size: .
V: TRBV28
D: .

CDR3: CASSLEGTGTNTEAFF
DNA: TGTGCCAGCAGCTTAGAAGGGACAGGGACCAACACTGAAGCTTTCTTT
J: TRBJ1-1
size: few
V: TRBV7-2
D: TRBD1

CDR3: CASSEVGGSPLHF
DNA: TGTGCCAGCAGTGAAGTTGGGGGTTCACCCCTCCACTTT
J: TRBJ1-6
size: many
V: TRBV2
D: .

CDR3: CASSQETGTNTGELFF
DNA: TGCGCCAGCAGCCAAGAGACCGGGACTAACACCGGGGAGCTGTTTTTT
J: TRBJ2-2
size: few
V: TRBV4-3
D: .

CDR3: CSAKMEPIGLHYSYNEQFF
DNA: TGCAGTGCGAAAATGGAGCCAATCGGGCTACACTACTCCTACAATGAGCAGTTCTTC
J: TRBJ2-1
size: .
V: TRBV20-1
D: .

CDR3: CSVPRDTEAFF
DNA: TGCAGTGTTCCCCGAGACACCGAAGCTTTCTTT
J: TRBJ1-1
size: .
V: TRBV20-1
D: .

CDR3: CASTLKPGTDPYEQYF
DNA: TGTGCCAGCACCCTGAAACCCGGGACGGATCCCTACGAGCAGTACTTC
J: TRBJ2-7
size: few
V: TRBV21-1
D: .

CDR3: CASSLGAATLGAEAFF
DNA: TGTGCCAGCAGCTTAGGGGCAGCGACTTTGGGGGCTGAAGCTTTCTTT
J: TRBJ1-1
size: few
V: TRBV7-9
D: .

CDR3: CASSSRRGSTDTQYF
DNA: TGTGCCAGCAGCTCCAGACGGGGGTCCACAGATACGCAGTATTTT
J: TRBJ2-3
size: few
V: TRBV7-6
D: .

CDR3: CASMLSTDTQYF
DNA: TGTGCCAGCATGCTGAGCACAGATACGCAGTATTTT
J: TRBJ2-3
size: many
V: TRBV2
D: .

CDR3: CASTLASGRLSYEQYF
DNA: TGTGCCAGCACACTAGCTAGCGGGAGATTATCCTACGAGCAGTACTTC
J: TRBJ2-7
size: few
V: TRBV2
D: TRBD2

CDR3: CASRGSPRMNTEAFF
DNA: TGTGCCAGCAGGGGATCCCCCAGGATGAACACTGAAGCTTTCTTT
J: TRBJ1-1
size: few
V: TRBV2
D: .